Each of the 23 T cell receptor beta chains below was sequenced from the same sample in a study of cytomegalovirus exposure and HLA in healthy donors (dated by TCRdb to about 2017). Library preparation used the immunoSEQ multiplex PCR assay. For the multiplex PCR, a mixture combining 60 forward primers for TCR Vbeta segments and 13 reverse primers for TCR Jbeta segments was used. As stored in TCRdb, this immuneACCESS dataset retains in-frame rearrangements with V and J assigned. A fraction of the clones does not appear; measured against another copy, unresolved V genes explain less than half of the discrepancy, and the remainder lacks a known reason. This sample's clone table shows approximately 58,000 clones. Under 7% of the sample is held by the ten biggest clonotypes. The sample taken for sequencing was PBMCs. The source of these receptors is a man in his thirties or forties in good health and CMV-seropositive.

The gene calls are TRBV4-1 and TRBJ2-2, with 10 bases identical to TRBD2. Trimming at V came to 1 base and at J to 5 bases, leaving 7 bases not matched to a gene. This CDR3 spans 17 amino acids. CDR1 and CDR2 from the germline V gene are MGHRA and YSYEKL. The CDR3 nucleotides are TGCGCCAGCAGCCAAGGAAGAAGCGGGGGGGCAACCGGGGAGCTGTTTTTT. Translating it yields CASSQGRSGGATGELFF.

The V call is TRBV18, the J call TRBJ1-2, with 7 bases that match TRBD1. CDR1 is KGHSH and CDR2 is LQKENI in the germline V gene. V shed 5 bases, J shed 2 bases, and the junction held 5 bases outside the gene matches. The CDR3 is 14 amino acids. In nucleotides, the CDR3 is TGTGCCAGCTCATCCGACAGGGTGAACTATGGCTACACCTTC. It yields the protein CASSSDRVNYGYTF. Supplemented by reference TRBV18 and TRBJ1-2, the full variable domain reads NAGVMQNPRHLVRRRGQEARLRCSPMKGHSHVYWYRQLPEEGLKFMVYLQKENIIDESGMPKERFSAEFPKEGPSILRIQQVVRGDSAAYFCASSSDRVNYGYTFGSGTRLTVV.

The chain carries TRBV7-8 and TRBJ2-5; 14 bases line up with TRBD2. CDR1 and CDR2 from the germline V gene are SGHVS and FQNEAQ. The CDR3 consists of 15 residues. V trimming: 8 bases; J trimming: 3 bases; junction bases outside the gene matches: 5. The CDR3 loop reads CASPQTSGGEETQYF. The CDR3 DNA is TGTGCCAGCCCCCAGACTAGCGGGGGGGAAGAGACCCAGTACTTC.

This chain connects TRBV29-1 to TRBJ1-4; TRBD1 matches 9 bases. Germline CDR1 is SQVTM and CDR2 is ANQGSEA. V lost 6 bases to trimming and J lost 3 bases; unmatched junction nucleotides: 8. The CDR3 covers 15 residues. The chain's CDR3 is CSVVFNRGPNEKLFF. The CDR3 DNA sequence: TGCAGCGTGGTATTTAACAGGGGGCCTAATGAAAAACTGTTTTTT.

The CDR3: CASGLVVTPRGNYEQYF. For the CDR3, the DNA is TGTGCTAGTGGTTTGGTAGTAACACCCCGAGGGAACTACGAGCAGTACTTC. The gene calls are TRBV12-5 and TRBJ2-7, with D maybe TRBD2 (5 bases). Between the trimmed V and J ends, which lost 0 bases and 3 bases, there was a span of 18 bases. CDR1 LGHNT and CDR2 FRNRAP come from the germline V gene. This CDR3 is 17 amino acids long.

The chain is built from TRBV2 and TRBJ1-1, with D maybe TRBD1 (5 bases). Germline CDR1 reads SNHLY; CDR2 reads FYNNEI. The CDR3 covers 15 residues. Trimming pared 8 bases from V and 1 base from J, leaving 17 bases between. The CDR3 region is CASLRDSTRNTEAFF. DNA for the CDR3: TGTGCCAGCCTCCGGGACTCAACTAGGAACACTGAAGCTTTCTTT.

The genes are TRBV7-3 and TRBJ1-1, with 8 bases identical to TRBD1. Trimming at V came to 5 bases and at J to 7 bases, leaving 6 bases not matched to a gene. Looked up from germline, CDR1 is SGHTA and CDR2 is FQGTGA. The CDR3 loop spans 13 amino acids. This CDR3 reads CASSQNTGGEAFF. DNA for the CDR3: TGTGCCAGCAGCCAAAACACAGGGGGTGAAGCTTTCTTT.

The chain combines TRBV6-5 with TRBJ2-1; 9 bases are shared with TRBD2. Germline CDR1 reads MNHEY; CDR2 reads SVGAGI. The CDR3 runs to 16 residues. V lost 4 bases and J lost 4; bases outside the gene matches: 8. The CDR3 nucleotides read TGTGCCAGCAGTTCCTCGGCGGGGGGGGCATACAATGAGCAGTTCTTC. Its protein is CASSSSAGGAYNEQFF.

The chain recombines TRBV5-6 with TRBJ2-7; 7 bases align to TRBD1. Germline CDR1 reads SGHDT; CDR2 reads YYEEEE. Trimming removed 3 bases from V and 1 base from J; junction bases left unmatched: 10. This CDR3 comprises 16 residues. In DNA, the CDR3 is TGTGCCAGCAGCTCCGGTGGGACAGTACCTTCCTACGAGCAGTACTTC. It yields the protein CASSSGGTVPSYEQYF.

The chain carries TRBV4-2 and TRBJ2-1; no clear D gene. V was pared by 0 bases and J by 7 bases, with 10 bases between. The CDR3 loop spans 14 amino acids. CDR1 is LGHNA, CDR2 YNFKEQ, per germline. The CDR3 DNA follows: TGTGCCAGCAGCCAAGAGGTTGTACTGAATGAGCAGTTCTTC. Amino acid sequence: CASSQEVVLNEQFF.

Frequency places this clone as medium-sized. The chain couples TRBV5-4 to TRBJ2-3; no definite D call. Germline values: CDR1 SGHNT, CDR2 YYREEE (reference sequence). Trimming removed 0 bases at V and 0 bases at J, with 8 bases between. There are 15 residues in the CDR3. The CDR3 DNA sequence: TGTGCCAGCAGCTTGGCGATCGGGAGCACAGATACGCAGTATTTT. As protein: CASSLAIGSTDTQYF. The full variable domain, in which reference TRBV5-4 and TRBJ2-3 provide the parts outside the CDR3, is ETGVTQSPTHLIKTRGQQVTLRCSSQSGHNTVSWYQQALGQGPQFIFQYYREEENGRGNFPPRFSGLQFPNYSSELNVNALELDDSALYLCASSLAIGSTDTQYFGPGTRLTVL.

The genes are TRBV27 and TRBJ2-7; weak D call: TRBD1 (6 bases). Germline loops: CDR1 MNHEY, CDR2 SMNVEV (reference sequence). The CDR3 runs to 13 residues. Between the trimmed V and J ends, which lost 5 bases and 4 bases, there was a span of 12 bases. The chain's CDR3 is CASSKTTGYEQYF. In DNA form, the CDR3 reads TGTGCCAGCAGTAAAACGACAGGTTACGAGCAGTACTTC.

The chain couples TRBV30 to TRBJ1-2, with D uncertain. V lost 0 bases, J lost 8 bases, and 10 bases lay in between. The CDR3 has 12 amino acids. The germline gives CDR1 GTSNPN, CDR2 SVGIG (reference sequence). DNA of the CDR3: TGTGCCTGGAGTGTAGTGCCCGCGGGCTACACCTTC. Translated, it gives CAWSVVPAGYTF.

The rearrangement links TRBV23-1 to TRBJ2-4; TRBD1 might be the D (6 bases). TRBV23-1 is flagged as an ORF with uncertain function. The CDR3 consists of 15 residues. V was pared by 7 bases and J by 0 bases, with 13 bases between. The CDR3 DNA reads as TGCGCCAGCACCGGCAGGGGAGTAGCCAAAAACATTCAGTACTTC. Encoded protein: CASTGRGVAKNIQYF.

This clone counts as large by frequency. This chain uses TRBV6-4 with TRBJ2-3; 13 bases fit TRBD2. The CDR3 extends over 15 amino acids. From germline, CDR1 is MRHNA and CDR2 SNTAGT. V lost 4 bases to trimming and J lost 6 bases; unmatched junction nucleotides: 4. The CDR3 DNA sequence: TGTGCCAGCAGTGTCGGGACTAGCGGGGAGGATACGCAGTATTTT. This encodes CASSVGTSGEDTQYF.

This rearrangement joins TRBV10-1 to TRBJ2-7; 9 bases are a match to TRBD2. CDR3 length: 16 residues. Per the germline V gene, CDR1 is WNHNN and CDR2 is SYGVQD (reference sequence). Trimming cost V 8 bases and J 7 bases; bases outside gene matches: 18. The CDR3 region is CASQRGGGGRAGEQYF. CDR3 sequence (DNA): TGCGCCAGCCAACGAGGGGGTGGCGGGAGGGCTGGAGAGCAGTACTTC.

The V gene is TRBV9, the J gene TRBJ1-2, with 11 positions matching TRBD1. CDR1 SGDLS and CDR2 YYNGEE come from the germline V gene. Trimming at V came to 4 bases and at J to 3 bases, leaving 2 bases not matched to a gene. The CDR3 length is 14 residues. The CDR3 reads CASSSGQGDYGYTF. The CDR3 region has the DNA TGTGCCAGCAGCTCGGGACAGGGGGACTATGGCTACACCTTC. Using reference TRBV9 and TRBJ1-2 for the parts outside the CDR3, the full variable domain is DSGVTQTPKHLITATGQRVTLRCSPRSGDLSVYWYQQSLDQGLQFLIQYYNGEERAKGNILERFSAQQFPDLHSELNLSSLELGDSALYFCASSSGQGDYGYTFGSGTRLTVV.

This chain uses TRBV14 with TRBJ1-5; TRBD1 might be the D (6 bases). Germline V gene data show CDR1 as SGHDN and CDR2 as FVKESK. This CDR3 has 13 amino acids. With 5 bases removed from V and 4 bases from J, the gap between germline ends came to 9 bases. CDR3 sequence: CASSFRGNQPQHF. For the CDR3, the DNA is TGTGCCAGCAGCTTCAGGGGAAATCAGCCCCAGCATTTT.

As DNA, the CDR3 is TGTGCCAGCAGTTACGGGACACTTACAGCTAATGAAAAACTGTTTTTT. Its protein is CASSYGTLTANEKLFF. The V gene is TRBV6-5, the J gene TRBJ1-4; the D gene is possibly TRBD1 (6 bases). Trimming pared 2 bases from V and 3 bases from J, leaving 13 bases between. Germline loops: CDR1 MNHEY, CDR2 SVGAGI. The length of the CDR3 is 16 residues.

This chain links TRBV18 with TRBJ2-2; 10 nucleotides align to TRBD2. CDR1 KGHSH and CDR2 LQKENI come from the germline V gene. There are 16 residues in the CDR3. V shed 2 bases and J 4 bases; nucleotides not matched to a gene: 4. This CDR3 is CASSPGPSGSTGELFF. CDR3 coding DNA: TGTGCCAGCTCACCAGGGCCTAGCGGGAGCACCGGGGAGCTGTTTTTT.

The chain combines TRBV27 with TRBJ2-1; 8 positions match TRBD2. Germline V CDR1 and CDR2: MNHEY, SMNVEV (reference sequence). The trim removed 6 bases at V and 0 bases at J, leaving 7 bases unmatched. The CDR3 totals 16 residues. The CDR3 reads CASSRSGTSSYNEQFF. As DNA, the CDR3 is TGTGCCAGCAGCCGTTCCGGGACTAGCTCCTACAATGAGCAGTTCTTC.

The gene calls are TRBV29-1 and TRBJ1-4; no clear D. In germline, CDR1 is SQVTM, CDR2 ANQGSEA. This CDR3 has 13 residues. The germline V and J ends were trimmed by 4 bases and 5 bases, with 11 bases remaining between them. CDR3 sequence (DNA): TGCAGCGTTGCGGTAACCTCAAATGAAAAACTGTTTTTT. Translated, it gives CSVAVTSNEKLFF. Complete variable domain (other parts from reference TRBV29-1 and TRBJ1-4): SAVISQKPSRDICQRGTSLTIQCQVDSQVTMMFWYRQQPGQSLTLIATANQGSEATYESGFVIDKFPISRPNLTFSTLTVSNMSPEDSSIYLCSVAVTSNEKLFFGSGTQLSVL.

The chain uses TRBV4-2 and TRBJ1-2; the D is unclear. This CDR3 has 17 amino acids. CDR1 is LGHNA and CDR2 is YNFKEQ in the germline V gene. V was trimmed by 0 bases and J by 0 bases, leaving 14 bases between them. In DNA, the CDR3 is TGTGCCAGCAGCCAAGAAGCGGTGCCGTTAGCTAACTATGGCTACACCTTC. This encodes CASSQEAVPLANYGYTF.